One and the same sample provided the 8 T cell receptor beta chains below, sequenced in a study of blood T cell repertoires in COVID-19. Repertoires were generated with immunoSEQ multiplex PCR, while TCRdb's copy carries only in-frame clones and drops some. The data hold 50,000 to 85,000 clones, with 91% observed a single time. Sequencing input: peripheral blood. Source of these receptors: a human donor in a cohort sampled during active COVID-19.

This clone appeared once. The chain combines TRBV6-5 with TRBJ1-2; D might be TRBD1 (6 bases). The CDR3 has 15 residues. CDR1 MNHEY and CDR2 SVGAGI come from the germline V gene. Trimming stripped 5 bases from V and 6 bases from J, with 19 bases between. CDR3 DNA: TGTGCCAGCAGTACCACCTCTCAGGGGTTTGATGGCTACACCTTC. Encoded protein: CASSTTSQGFDGYTF.

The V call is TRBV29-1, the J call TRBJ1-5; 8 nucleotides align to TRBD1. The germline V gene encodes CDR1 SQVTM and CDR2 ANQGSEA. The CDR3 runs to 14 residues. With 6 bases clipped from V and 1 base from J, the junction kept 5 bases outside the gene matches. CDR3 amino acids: CSVEDRESNQPQHF. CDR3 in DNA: TGCAGCGTGGAGGACAGGGAAAGCAATCAGCCCCAGCATTTT.

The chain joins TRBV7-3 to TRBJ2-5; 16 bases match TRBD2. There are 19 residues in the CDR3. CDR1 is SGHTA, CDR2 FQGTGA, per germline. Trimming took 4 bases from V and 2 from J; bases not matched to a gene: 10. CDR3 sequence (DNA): TGTGCCAGCAGCTCAGGCAGGGGGACTAGCGGGAGGGCACAAGAGACCCAGTACTTC. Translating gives CASSSGRGTSGRAQETQYF.

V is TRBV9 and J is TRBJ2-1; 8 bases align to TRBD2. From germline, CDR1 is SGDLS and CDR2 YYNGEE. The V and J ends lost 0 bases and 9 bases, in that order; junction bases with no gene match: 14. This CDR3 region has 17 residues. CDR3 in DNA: TGTGCCAGCAGCGTAGAGCTTGGTCTAGCGGGTGGGAGTGAGCAGTTCTTC. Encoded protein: CASSVELGLAGGSEQFF. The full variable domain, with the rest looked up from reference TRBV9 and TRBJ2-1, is DSGVTQTPKHLITATGQRVTLRCSPRSGDLSVYWYQQSLDQGLQFLIQYYNGEERAKGNILERFSAQQFPDLHSELNLSSLELGDSALYFCASSVELGLAGGSEQFFGPGTRLTVL.

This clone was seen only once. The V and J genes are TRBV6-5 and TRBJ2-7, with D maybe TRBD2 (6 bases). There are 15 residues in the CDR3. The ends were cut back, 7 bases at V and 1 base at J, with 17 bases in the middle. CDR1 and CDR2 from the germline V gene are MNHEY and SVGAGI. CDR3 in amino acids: CASNPRGGISYEQYF. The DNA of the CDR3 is TGTGCCAGCAACCCGAGGGGAGGTATTTCCTACGAGCAGTACTTC.

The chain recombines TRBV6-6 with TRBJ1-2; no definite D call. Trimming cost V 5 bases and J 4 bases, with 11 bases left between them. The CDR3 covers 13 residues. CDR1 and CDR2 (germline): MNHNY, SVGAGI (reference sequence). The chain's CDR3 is CASSAGGGYGYTF. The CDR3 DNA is TGTGCCAGCAGTGCGGGCGGTGGCTATGGCTACACCTTC.

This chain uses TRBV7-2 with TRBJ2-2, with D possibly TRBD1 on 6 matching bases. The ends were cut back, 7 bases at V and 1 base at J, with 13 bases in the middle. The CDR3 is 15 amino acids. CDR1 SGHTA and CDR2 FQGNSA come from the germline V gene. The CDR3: CASTLGGMNTGELFF. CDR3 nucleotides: TGTGCCAGCACCCTAGGGGGTATGAACACCGGGGAGCTGTTTTTT.

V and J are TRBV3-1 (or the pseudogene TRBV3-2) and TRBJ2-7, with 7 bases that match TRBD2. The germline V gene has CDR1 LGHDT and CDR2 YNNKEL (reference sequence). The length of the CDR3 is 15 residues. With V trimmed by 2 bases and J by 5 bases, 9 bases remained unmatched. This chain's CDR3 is CASSQYGGGPNEQYF. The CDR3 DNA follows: TGTGCCAGCAGCCAATATGGGGGAGGGCCTAACGAGCAGTACTTC.